The clone carrying this TCR beta chain has more than one count but fewer than ten. The sample is drawn from a study of early T cells in non-severe SARS-CoV-2 infection. TCRdb itself ran the 5' RACE reads through MiXCR, one entry per CDR3 protein. The sample carries about 50,000 distinct CDR3 sequences, about 14% recorded once. The material was whole blood, obtained at baseline. This sequence originates from an adult who was a healthcare worker with PCR-confirmed SARS-CoV-2 infection or an uninfected control (not recorded which).

The CDR3 DNA sequence: TGTGCCAGCAGTTTACGGCGGGACGACAATGAGCAGTTCTTC. Protein: CASSLRRDDNEQFF. The chain employs TRBV12-3 or TRBV12-4 and TRBJ2-1, with D possibly TRBD2 on 6 matching bases. The CDR3 has 14 residues. Trimming removed 2 bases from V and 5 bases from J, with 10 bases in between.